Sequencing of this TCR beta chain was carried out in a study of identical twins. Using its own MiXCR run on the 5' RACE reads, TCRdb lists one record per CDR3 protein. Of around 480,000 distinct CDR3 sequences in the sample, around 14% were seen once. The germline V gene has CDR1 SGHTA and CDR2 FQGNSA. Between the trimmed V and J ends, which lost 2 bases and 0 bases, there was a span of 14 bases. CDR3 size: 16 residues. In its sample, this clonotype was seen a few times. These data also featured in a second study, about yellow fever vaccine responses in identical twins.

The gene calls are TRBV7-2 and TRBJ2-7; perhaps D is TRBD1 or TRBD2 (5 bases each). The sequencing sample was made of CD4+ T cells sorted from blood. This sequence was found in a woman under 30 in good health. CDR3 region: CASSLRLAGASYEQYF. For the CDR3, the DNA is TGTGCCAGCAGCTTACGGTTAGCCGGGGCCTCCTACGAGCAGTACTTC.